This T cell receptor beta chain was captured by sequencing in a study of blood T cell repertoires in COVID-19. Study summary: Samples representing acute and convalescent COVID-19 were sourced from the United States, Italy and Spain. From T cells, B-cell-depleted T cells, or PBMCs came the material, which was cDNA or gDNA.

Residents of under 25 US areas, aged about 18 to 89 years, made up the participants. Trimming stripped 4 bases from V and 7 bases from J, with 22 bases between. CDR3 length: 16 amino acids. Germline V gene sequence: CDR1 SGHTA, CDR2 FQGNSA. The protocol was immunoSEQ multiplex PCR, while the TCRdb copy is restricted to in-frame clones and leaves out a portion. This table has under 250,000 clones, approximately 89% appearing once. This receptor was obtained from a young woman with acute COVID-19. The sample taken for sequencing was PBMCs or T cells enriched from blood (not recorded which). This chain connects TRBV7-2 to TRBJ1-2; perhaps TRBD1 as D (6 bases). The CDR3 DNA sequence: TGTGCCAGCAGCTCCAGACAGGCAGGAGCCTTCCGTGGCTACACCTTC. Protein: CASSSRQAGAFRGYTF.